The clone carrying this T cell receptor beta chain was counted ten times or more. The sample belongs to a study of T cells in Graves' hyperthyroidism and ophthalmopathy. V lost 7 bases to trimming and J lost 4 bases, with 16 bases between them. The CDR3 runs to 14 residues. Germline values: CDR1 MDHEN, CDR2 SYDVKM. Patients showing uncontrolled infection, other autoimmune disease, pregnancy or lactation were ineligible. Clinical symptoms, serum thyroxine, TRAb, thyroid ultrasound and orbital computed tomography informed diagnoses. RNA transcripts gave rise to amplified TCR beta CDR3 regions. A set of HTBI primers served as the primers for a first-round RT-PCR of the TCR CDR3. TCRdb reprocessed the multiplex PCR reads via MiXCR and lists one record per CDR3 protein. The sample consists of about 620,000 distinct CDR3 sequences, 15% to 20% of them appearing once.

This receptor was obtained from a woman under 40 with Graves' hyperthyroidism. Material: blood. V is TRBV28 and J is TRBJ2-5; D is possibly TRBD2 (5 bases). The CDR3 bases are TGTGCCAGCAACAAAAGGGAGCTTGGAGAGACCCAGTACTTC. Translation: CASNKRELGETQYF.